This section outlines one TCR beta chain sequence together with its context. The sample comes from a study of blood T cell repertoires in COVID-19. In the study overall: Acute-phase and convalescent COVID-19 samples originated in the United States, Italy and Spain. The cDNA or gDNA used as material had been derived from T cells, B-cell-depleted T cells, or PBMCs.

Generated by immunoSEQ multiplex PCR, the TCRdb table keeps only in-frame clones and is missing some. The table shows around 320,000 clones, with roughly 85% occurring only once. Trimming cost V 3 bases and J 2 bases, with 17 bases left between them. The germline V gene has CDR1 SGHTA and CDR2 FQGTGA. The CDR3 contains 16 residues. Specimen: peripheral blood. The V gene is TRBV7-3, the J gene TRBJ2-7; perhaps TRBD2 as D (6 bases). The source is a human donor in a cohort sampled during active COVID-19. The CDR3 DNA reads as TGTGCCAGCAGCTTCGGCGGGATTTCCGAAACCTACGAGCAGTACTTC. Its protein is CASSFGGISETYEQYF.